This TCR beta chain was sequenced in a study of T cell repertoires in urothelial bladder cancer (dated by TCRdb to the late 2010s). Context from the whole study: Of the roughly twelve resected lesions, three were clinical stage cT0, three were cTa, three were cT1 and three were cT2 or greater. In the study, clonality of the TCR repertoire in bladder tumors was compared against clonality in benign bladder inflammation. Eleven to twelve patients who had bladder lesions and were undergoing transurethral resection were prospectively identified. About a dozen resected bladder lesions, made up of urothelial carcinoma (UC+) and benign (UC-) specimens, were studied.

The TCR beta chain CDR3 region was sequenced with the immunoSEQ assay. Per the original workflow: T-cell fraction, clonal dominance and maximum TCR clone frequency were calculated for each specimen. The immuneACCESS repertoire file appears here via TCRdb, limited to in-frame rearrangements. These files lack a portion of the clones; in checked studies, under half of the deficit traces to unresolved V genes, and the cause of the others is not known. The DNA was the basis for D and trimming; V, J and clone size are from that table. The sample yields approximately 880 clones; roughly 69% were counted once. More than 20% of the sample is held by the ten biggest clonotypes. This clone has more than one count but fewer than ten. The specificity of this receptor is unknown. No quality values exist for individual bases; no much larger clone is one base distant. Findings and caveats that apply to the study as a whole: Median tumor infiltrating lymphocyte percentage was approximately 1.9% in carcinoma specimens and around 12% in benign specimens. In carcinoma specimens, one T-cell clone made up as much as 17% of infiltrating lymphocytes, versus about 2% in benign specimens. Urothelial carcinoma specimens contained fewer T cells than benign specimens, with a median of around 5,600 versus 24,000.

At transurethral resection, specimens of the bladder lesions were collected and then stored at -80C. DNA was extracted from bladder specimens collected at transurethral resection. Sequences DFQATT (CDR1) and SNEGSKA (CDR2) are obtained from the germline V gene (reference sequence). Including the terminal cysteine and phenylalanine, the CDR3 comprises 11 residues. This entry keeps only the CDR3 DNA: 33 bases, framed from base 1. In this chain, TRBV20-1 is recombined with TRBJ2-1, and 8 bases in between align with TRBD1. This TCR derives from a human donor with urothelial carcinoma. The sequenced material came from tumor-infiltrating cells from bladder cancer. The DNA reads TGCAGCACCGGGACAGGTGGTGAGCAGTTCTTC. It is translated as CSTGTGGEQFF.